The clone carrying this TCR beta chain was observed a handful of times. Its antigen remains unidentified. V lost 4 bases and J lost 1; bases outside the gene matches: 10. Germline V CDR1 and CDR2: SNHLY, FYNNEI. The CDR3 is 18 residues long. The source of the sample is a study of beta chain features in type 1 diabetes. Overall study context: Healthy donors and patients showed comparable age, gender and cell yields.

Investigators reverse transcribed all isolated RNA, so they sequenced expressed TCRB transcripts. Samples of naive, central memory and regulatory T cells yielded a mean of approximately 3.7 million reads. TCRdb's copy holds only in-frame clones and misses some; the assay was immunoSEQ multiplex PCR. The table lists more than 300,000 clones, around 10% of them singletons. Study outcomes and limitations: Significant though moderate, a shortening of TCRB CDR3s appeared in all four CD4+ subsets of Type 1 diabetes patients.

On average, the one heparinised blood draw given by each donor was around 120 mL. Material: central memory CD4+ T cells from blood. The V call is TRBV2, the J call TRBJ1-3, with TRBD1 identical over 10 bases. The clonotype was recovered from a man aged 25 to 40 with type 1 diabetes. CDR3 DNA sequence: TGTGCCAGCAGTGTTGACAGGGGGCGCGAAGCTTCTGGAAACACCATATATTTT. It translates to CASSVDRGREASGNTIYF.